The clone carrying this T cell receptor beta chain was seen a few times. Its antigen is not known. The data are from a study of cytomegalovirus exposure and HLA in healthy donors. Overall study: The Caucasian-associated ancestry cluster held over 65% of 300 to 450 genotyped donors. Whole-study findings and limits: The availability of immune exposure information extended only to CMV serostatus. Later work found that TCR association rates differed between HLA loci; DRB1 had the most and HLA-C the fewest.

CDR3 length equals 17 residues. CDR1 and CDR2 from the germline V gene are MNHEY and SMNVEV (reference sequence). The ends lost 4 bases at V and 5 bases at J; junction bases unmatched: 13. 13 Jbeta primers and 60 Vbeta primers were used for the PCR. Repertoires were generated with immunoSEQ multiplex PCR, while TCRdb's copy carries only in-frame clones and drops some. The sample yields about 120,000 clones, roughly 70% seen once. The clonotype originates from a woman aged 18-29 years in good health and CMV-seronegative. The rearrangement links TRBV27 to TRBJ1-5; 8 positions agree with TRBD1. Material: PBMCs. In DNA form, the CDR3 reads TGTGCCAGCAGTTCCTACGGGACAGGCGGACAGCATCAGCCCCAGCATTTT. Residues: CASSSYGTGGQHQPQHF.